This T cell receptor beta chain was recorded in a study of cytomegalovirus exposure and HLA in healthy donors. Details on this clone: Its specificity is not known.

Whole-study findings and limits: With DRB1 most and HLA-C fewest, TCR association rates differed between HLA loci in a later analysis. When analyzed later, a missense DCLRE1C variant was found to be linked to TCR beta V- and J-gene trimming.

Both 60 Vbeta primers and 13 Jbeta primers went into the PCR. Produced via immunoSEQ multiplex PCR; TCRdb's table is partial and in-frame only. The repertoire holds about 180,000 clones, with roughly 79% as singletons. The receptor was isolated from a woman between 18 and 29 years old in good health and CMV-seropositive. The specimen was PBMCs.

The CDR3 nucleotides read TGTGCCAGCAGCTCCCCAGACAGGGCGGGAAACATTCAGTACTTC. Protein product: CASSSPDRAGNIQYF. V and J are TRBV7-9 and TRBJ2-4; 7 bases line up with TRBD1. This CDR3 is 15 amino acids long. CDR1 is SEHNR, CDR2 FQNEAQ, per germline (reference sequence). J was trimmed by 6 bases and V by 4 bases; bases with no gene match: 9.